This TCR beta chain originates from a study of Graves' ophthalmopathy and Graves' hyperthyroidism. General observations from the study: Cross-validated, the 13-signature model showed 87.88%/81.08% sensitivity/specificity, and 80%/75% in the test set.

This CDR3 comprises 15 residues. Trimming cost V 6 bases and J 2 bases; bases outside gene matches: 5. Germline CDR1 is MNHNS and CDR2 is SASEGT. This clonotype was picked up one time. The antigen remains undetermined. Stable hyperthyroidism was defined by absence of ophthalmopathy within 18 months of follow-up. Clinical symptoms, serum thyroxine, TRAb, thyroid ultrasound and orbital computed tomography were relied on for diagnosis. Amplification of the TCR beta CDR3 regions used RNA transcripts (as template). In the first round, RT-PCR was carried out with HTBI primers, and a multiplex PCR formed the second round. TCRdb ran MiXCR on the multiplex PCR reads and lists one entry per CDR3 protein. The sample holds 300,000 to 400,000 distinct CDR3 sequences; 17% are singletons and the top ten take roughly 2.6%.

The V gene is TRBV6-1, the J gene TRBJ1-5, with 9 bases fitting TRBD1. Sequenced sample: peripheral blood. This TCR came from an adult woman with stable Graves' hyperthyroidism. CDR3 nucleotides: TGTGCCAGCAGCGACCGGACAGGGGGCAATCAGCCCCAGCATTTT. Translating gives CASSDRTGGNQPQHF.